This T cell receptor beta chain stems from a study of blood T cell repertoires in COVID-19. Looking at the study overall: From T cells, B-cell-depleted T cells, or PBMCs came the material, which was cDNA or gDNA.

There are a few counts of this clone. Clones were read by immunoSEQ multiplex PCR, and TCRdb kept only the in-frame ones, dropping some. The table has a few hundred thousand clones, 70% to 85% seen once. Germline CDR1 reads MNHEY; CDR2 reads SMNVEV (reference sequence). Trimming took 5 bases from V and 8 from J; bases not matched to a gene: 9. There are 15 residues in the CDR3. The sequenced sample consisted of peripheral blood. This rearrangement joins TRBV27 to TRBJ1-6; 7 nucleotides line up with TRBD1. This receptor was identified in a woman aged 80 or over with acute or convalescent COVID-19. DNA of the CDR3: TGTGCCAGCAGTCCACTAACGACAGGGTATTCACCCCTCCACTTT. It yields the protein CASSPLTTGYSPLHF.